This T cell receptor (beta chain) was identified in a study of T-cell reconstitution after alpha-beta-depleted transplantation in children. The CDR3 sequence is 15 residues long. The V gene's germline CDR1 is DFQATT and CDR2 SNEGSKA (reference sequence). V lost 5 bases, J lost 5 bases, and 14 bases stayed unmatched. This clonotype came up once. The TCRbeta library incorporated unique molecular identifiers. Using its own MiXCR run on the PCR reads, TCRdb lists one record per CDR3 protein. The repertoire consists of about 500,000 distinct CDR3 sequences, with approximately 29% occurring once and the leading ten covering about 2.3%.

Here the sequenced sample was PBMCs from the stem cell graft donor, taken from the stem cell graft. The receptor's source is a human donor who donated a stem cell graft to a child with aplastic anemia. The J gene is TRBJ1-1, the V gene TRBV20-1, with 7 nucleotides matching TRBD1. The CDR3 sequence: CSASRTGAVGTEAFF. CDR3 nucleotides: TGCAGTGCTTCCCGGACAGGAGCAGTCGGTACTGAAGCTTTCTTT.